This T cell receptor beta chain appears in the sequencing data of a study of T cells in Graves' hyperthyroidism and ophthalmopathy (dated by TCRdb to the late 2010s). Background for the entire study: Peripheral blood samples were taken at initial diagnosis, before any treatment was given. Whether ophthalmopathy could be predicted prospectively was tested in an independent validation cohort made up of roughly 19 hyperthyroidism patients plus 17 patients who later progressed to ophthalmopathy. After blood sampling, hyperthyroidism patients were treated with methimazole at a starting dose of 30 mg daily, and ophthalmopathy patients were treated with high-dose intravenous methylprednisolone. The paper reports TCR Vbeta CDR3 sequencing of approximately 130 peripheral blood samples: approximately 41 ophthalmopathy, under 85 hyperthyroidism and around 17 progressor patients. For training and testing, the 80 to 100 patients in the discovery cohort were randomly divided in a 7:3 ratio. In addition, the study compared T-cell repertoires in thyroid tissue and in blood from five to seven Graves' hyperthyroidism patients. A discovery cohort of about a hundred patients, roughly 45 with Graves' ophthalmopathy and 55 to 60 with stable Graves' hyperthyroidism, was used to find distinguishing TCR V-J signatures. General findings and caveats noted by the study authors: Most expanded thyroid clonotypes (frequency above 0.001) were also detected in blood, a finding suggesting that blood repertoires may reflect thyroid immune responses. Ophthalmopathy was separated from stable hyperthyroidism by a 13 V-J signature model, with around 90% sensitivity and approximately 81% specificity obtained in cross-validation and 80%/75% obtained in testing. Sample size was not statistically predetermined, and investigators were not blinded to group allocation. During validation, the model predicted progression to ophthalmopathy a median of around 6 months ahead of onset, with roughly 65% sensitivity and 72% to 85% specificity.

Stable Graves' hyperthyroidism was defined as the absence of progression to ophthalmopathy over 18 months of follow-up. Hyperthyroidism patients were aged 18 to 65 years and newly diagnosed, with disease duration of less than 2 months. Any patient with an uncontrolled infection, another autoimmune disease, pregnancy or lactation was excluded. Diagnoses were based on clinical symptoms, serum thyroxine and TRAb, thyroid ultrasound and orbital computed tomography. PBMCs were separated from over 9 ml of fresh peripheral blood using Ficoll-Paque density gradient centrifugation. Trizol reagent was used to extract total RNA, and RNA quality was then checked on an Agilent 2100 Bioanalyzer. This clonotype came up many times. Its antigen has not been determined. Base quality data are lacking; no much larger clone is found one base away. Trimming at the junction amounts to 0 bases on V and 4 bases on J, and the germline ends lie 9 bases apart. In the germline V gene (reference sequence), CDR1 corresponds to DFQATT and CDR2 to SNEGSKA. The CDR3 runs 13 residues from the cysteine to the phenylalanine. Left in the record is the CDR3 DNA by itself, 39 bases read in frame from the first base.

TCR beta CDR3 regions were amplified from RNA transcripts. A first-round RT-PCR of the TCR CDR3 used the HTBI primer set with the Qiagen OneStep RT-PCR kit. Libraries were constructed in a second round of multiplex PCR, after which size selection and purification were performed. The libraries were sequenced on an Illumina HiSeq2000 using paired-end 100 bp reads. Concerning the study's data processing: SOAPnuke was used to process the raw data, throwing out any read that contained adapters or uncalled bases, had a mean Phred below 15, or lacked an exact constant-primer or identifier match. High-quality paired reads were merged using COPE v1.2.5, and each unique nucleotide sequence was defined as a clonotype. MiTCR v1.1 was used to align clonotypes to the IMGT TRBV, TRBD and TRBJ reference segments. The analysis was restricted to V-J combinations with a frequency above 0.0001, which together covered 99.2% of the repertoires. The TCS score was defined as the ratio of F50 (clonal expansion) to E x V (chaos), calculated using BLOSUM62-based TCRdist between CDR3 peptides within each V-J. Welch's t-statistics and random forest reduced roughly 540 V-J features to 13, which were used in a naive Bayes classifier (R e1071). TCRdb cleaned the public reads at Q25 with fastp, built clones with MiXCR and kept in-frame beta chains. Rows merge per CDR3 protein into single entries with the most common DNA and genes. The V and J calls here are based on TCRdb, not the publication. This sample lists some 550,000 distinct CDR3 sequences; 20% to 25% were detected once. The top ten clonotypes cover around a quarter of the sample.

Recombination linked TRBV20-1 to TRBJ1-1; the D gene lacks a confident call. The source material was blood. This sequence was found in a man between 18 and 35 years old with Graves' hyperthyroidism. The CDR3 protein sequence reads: CSARDRGSTEAFF. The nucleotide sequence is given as TGCAGTGCTAGAGATCGAGGAAGCACTGAAGCTTTCTTT.